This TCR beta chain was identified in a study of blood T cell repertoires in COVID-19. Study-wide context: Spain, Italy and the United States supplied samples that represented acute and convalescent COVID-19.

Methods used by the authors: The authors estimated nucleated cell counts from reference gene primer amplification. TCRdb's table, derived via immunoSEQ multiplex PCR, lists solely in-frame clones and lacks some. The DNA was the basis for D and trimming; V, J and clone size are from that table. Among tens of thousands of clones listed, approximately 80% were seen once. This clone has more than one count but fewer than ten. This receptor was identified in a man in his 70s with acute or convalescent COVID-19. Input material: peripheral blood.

The CDR3 is CASSYGSSGANVLTF. The CDR3 nucleotides are TGTGCCAGCAGTTATGGTAGCTCTGGGGCCAACGTCCTGACTTTC. The chain joins TRBV7-9 to TRBJ2-6; D unresolved. The germline gives CDR1 SEHNR, CDR2 FQNEAQ (reference sequence). This CDR3 contains 15 residues. V was pared by 6 bases and J by 0 bases, with 9 bases between.